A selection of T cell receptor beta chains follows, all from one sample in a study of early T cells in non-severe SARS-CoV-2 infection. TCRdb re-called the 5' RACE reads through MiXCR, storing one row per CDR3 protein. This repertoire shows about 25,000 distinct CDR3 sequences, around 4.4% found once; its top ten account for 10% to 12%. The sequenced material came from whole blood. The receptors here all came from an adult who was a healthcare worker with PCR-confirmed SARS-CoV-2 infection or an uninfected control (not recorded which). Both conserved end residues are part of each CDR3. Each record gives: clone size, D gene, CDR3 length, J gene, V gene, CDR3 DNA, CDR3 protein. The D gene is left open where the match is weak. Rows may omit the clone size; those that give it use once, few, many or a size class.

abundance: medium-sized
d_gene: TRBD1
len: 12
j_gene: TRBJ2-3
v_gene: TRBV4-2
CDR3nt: TGTGCCACCTCGGGACAGTCAGATACGCAGTATTTT
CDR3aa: CATSGQSDTQYF

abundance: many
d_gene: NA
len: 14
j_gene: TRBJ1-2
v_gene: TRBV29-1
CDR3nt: TGCAGCGTTGAAGATCTGTCGATCGGCTATGGCTACACCTTC
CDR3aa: CSVEDLSIGYGYTF

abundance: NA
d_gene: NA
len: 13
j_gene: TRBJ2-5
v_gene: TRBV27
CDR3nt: TGTGCCAGCAGTTTATTAGGAGGGGAGACCCAGTACTTC
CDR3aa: CASSLLGGETQYF

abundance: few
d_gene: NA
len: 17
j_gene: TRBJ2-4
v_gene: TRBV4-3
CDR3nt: TGCGCCAGCAGCCAAGAAGTGACCATCGGGGCCAAAAACATTCAGTACTTC
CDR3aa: CASSQEVTIGAKNIQYF

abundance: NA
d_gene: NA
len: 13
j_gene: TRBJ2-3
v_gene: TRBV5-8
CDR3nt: TGTGCCAGCACTACGGGTGCCACAGATACGCAGTATTTT
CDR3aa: CASTTGATDTQYF

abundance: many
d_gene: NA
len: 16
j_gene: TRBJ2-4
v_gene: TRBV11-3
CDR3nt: TGTGCCAGCAGCTTATTTTCAGGGACGGGTGAAAACATTCAGTACTTC
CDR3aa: CASSLFSGTGENIQYF

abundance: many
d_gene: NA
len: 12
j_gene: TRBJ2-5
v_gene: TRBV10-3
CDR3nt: TGTGCCATCAGTGAGATTGAGGAGACCCAGTACTTC
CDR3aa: CAISEIEETQYF

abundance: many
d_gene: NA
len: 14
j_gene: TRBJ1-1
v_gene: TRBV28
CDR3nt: TGTGCCAGCAGTCCCCCTCGGACAAACACTGAAGCTTTCTTT
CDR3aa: CASSPPRTNTEAFF

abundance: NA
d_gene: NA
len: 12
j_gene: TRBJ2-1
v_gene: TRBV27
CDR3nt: TGTGCCAGCAGGGATCCATACAATGAGCAGTTCTTC
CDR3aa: CASRDPYNEQFF

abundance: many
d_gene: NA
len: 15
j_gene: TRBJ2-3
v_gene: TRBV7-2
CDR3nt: TGTGCCAGCAGCACGCAATCTACTAGCACAGATACGCAGTATTTT
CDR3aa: CASSTQSTSTDTQYF

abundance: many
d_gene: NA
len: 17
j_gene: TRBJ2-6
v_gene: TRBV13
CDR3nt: TGTGCCAGCAGCTCCCGGGTGAAGGGCTCTGGGGCCAACGTCCTGACTTTC
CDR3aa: CASSSRVKGSGANVLTF

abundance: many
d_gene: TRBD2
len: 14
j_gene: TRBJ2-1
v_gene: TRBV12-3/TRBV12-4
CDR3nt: TGTGCCAGCAGTTTTGGCGGGAGGGCCTATTCGCAGTTCTTC
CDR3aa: CASSFGGRAYSQFF

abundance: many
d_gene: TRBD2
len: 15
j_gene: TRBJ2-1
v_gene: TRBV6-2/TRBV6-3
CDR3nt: TGTGCCAGCAGCCGACTAGCGGGAAACTACAATGAGCAGTTCTTC
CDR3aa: CASSRLAGNYNEQFF

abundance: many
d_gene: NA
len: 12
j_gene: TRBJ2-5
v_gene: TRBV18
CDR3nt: TGTGCCAGCTCACCACTAAAAGAGACCCAGTACTTC
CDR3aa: CASSPLKETQYF

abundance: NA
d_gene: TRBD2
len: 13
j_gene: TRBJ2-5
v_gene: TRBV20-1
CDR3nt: TGCAGTGCCCTACGCGGGGGGCAGGAGACCCAGTACTTC
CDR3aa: CSALRGGQETQYF

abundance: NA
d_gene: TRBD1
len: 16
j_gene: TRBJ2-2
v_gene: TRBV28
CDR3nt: TGTGCCAGCATAACGAGGGGACAGGGACGGACCGGGGAGCTGTTTTTT
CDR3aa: CASITRGQGRTGELFF

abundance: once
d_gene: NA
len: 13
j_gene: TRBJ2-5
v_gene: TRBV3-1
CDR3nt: TGTGCCAGCAGCCAAGGACAGAAAGAGACCCAGTACTTC
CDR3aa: CASSQGQKETQYF

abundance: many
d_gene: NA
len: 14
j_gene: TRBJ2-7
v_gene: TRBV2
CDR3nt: TGTGCCAGCAGTAAAGACAGGAGCTCCTACGAGCAGTACTTC
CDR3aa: CASSKDRSSYEQYF

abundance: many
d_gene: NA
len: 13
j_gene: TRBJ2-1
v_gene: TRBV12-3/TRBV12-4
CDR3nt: TGTGCCAGCAGTTTACAGTTGGTCAATGAGCAGTTCTTC
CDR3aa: CASSLQLVNEQFF

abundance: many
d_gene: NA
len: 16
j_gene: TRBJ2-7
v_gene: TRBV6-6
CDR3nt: TGTGCCAGCAGTTACGGTCGGGGGTCGGCGGCTTACGAGCAGTACTTC
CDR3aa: CASSYGRGSAAYEQYF

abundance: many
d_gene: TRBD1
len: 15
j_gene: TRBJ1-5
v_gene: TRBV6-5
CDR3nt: TGTGCCAGCAGAAGGACAGGGGAAAGCAATCAGCCCCAGCATTTT
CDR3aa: CASRRTGESNQPQHF

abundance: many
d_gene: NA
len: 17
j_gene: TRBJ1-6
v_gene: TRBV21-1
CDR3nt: TGTGCCAGCAGCAAAGAATCGGCGGGACAGGGTAATTCACCCCTCCACTTT
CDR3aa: CASSKESAGQGNSPLHF

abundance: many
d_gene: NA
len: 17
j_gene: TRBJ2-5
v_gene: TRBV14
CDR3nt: TGTGCCAGCAGCCAAGAACGATTTCCGCGAGTCCAAGAGACCCAGTACTTC
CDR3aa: CASSQERFPRVQETQYF

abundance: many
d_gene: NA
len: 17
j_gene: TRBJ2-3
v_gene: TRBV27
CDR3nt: TGTGCCAGCAGTCCCCGACGAGGCAGGGGAATCACAGATACGCAGTATTTT
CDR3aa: CASSPRRGRGITDTQYF

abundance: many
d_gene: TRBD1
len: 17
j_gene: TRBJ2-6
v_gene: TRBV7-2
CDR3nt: TGTGCCAGCAGCTTACAGGGGGCAGGACCTGGGGCCAACGTCCTGACTTTC
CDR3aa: CASSLQGAGPGANVLTF

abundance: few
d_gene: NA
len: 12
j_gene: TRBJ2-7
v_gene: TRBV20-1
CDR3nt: TGCAGTGGCGGGGACGGAAATTACGAGCAGTACTTC
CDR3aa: CSGGDGNYEQYF

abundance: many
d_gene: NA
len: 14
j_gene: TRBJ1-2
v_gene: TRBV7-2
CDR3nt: TGTGCCAGCAGCTTATCAGAGGACGGCTATGGCTACACCTTC
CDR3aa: CASSLSEDGYGYTF

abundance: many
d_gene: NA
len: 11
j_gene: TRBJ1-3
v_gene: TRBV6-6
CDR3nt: TGTGCCAGCAGTTCCCGAAACACCATATATTTT
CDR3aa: CASSSRNTIYF

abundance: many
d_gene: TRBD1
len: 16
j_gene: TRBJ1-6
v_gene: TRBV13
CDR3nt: TGTGCCAGCAGATTTAGACAGGGTCCGGGCAATTCACCCCTCCACTTT
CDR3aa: CASRFRQGPGNSPLHF